Each of the 32 T cell receptor beta chains below was sequenced from the same sample in a study of Ad26.COV2.S vaccination and SARS-CoV-2 variants. The treatment: around 19 received Ad26.COV2.S at low or high dose, single or two shots; five or six received placebo; per-sample allocation not given. Sample collection was performed on day 63 after the first vaccine or placebo injection. Sequenced by immunoSEQ multiplex PCR; TCRdb stores in-frame clones only, minus some. The sample shows some 640,000 clones, more than 80% of them seen only once. This material consisted of peripheral blood, taken in a trial of Ad26.COV2.S vaccine versus placebo. Source of these receptors: a person aged 18-60 years who received the Ad26.COV2.S COVID-19 vaccine or a placebo.

CDR3 nucleotide sequence: TGTGCCAGCAGTTACTCCGGTCAATCTGGAAACACCATATATTTT. Amino acid sequence: CASSYSGQSGNTIYF. The chain uses TRBV6-2 or TRBV6-3 and TRBJ1-3; D remains ambiguous. The length of the CDR3 is 15 residues. Trimming took off 0 bases at V and 1 base at J, with 7 bases between the two ends. Germline V gene lookup returns CDR1 MNHEY and CDR2 SVGEGT.

The chain is built from TRBV7-2 and TRBJ1-5; D not certain. The V end was cut by 1 base, the J end by 6 bases, with 7 bases between. Looked up from germline, CDR1 is SGHTA and CDR2 is FQGNSA. The CDR3 is 13 amino acids. CDR3 residues: CASSLGAGQPQHF. The CDR3 coding sequence is TGTGCCAGCAGCTTAGGAGCTGGTCAGCCCCAGCATTTT. The full variable domain, in which reference TRBV7-2 and TRBJ1-5 provide the parts outside the CDR3, is GAGVSQSPSNKVTEKGKDVELRCDPISGHTALYWYRQSLGQGLEFLIYFQGNSAPDKSGLPSDRFSAERTGGSVSTLTIQRTQQEDSAVYLCASSLGAGQPQHFGDGTRLSIL.

The genes are TRBV28 and TRBJ1-2; a weak D match, TRBD1 (5 bases). Trimming shortened V by 7 bases and J by 4 bases, and 19 bases separated the two germline ends. This CDR3 contains 15 residues. Germline V gene sequence: CDR1 MDHEN, CDR2 SYDVKM. The DNA for the CDR3 is TGTGCCAGCACCCTCCGGGGAGGGACCCTCTATGGCTACACCTTC. It is translated as CASTLRGGTLYGYTF.

J is TRBJ2-1 and V is TRBV2; D uncertain. CDR3 length: 12 residues. The V end lost 8 bases, the J end lost 5 bases, and 10 bases lay between the germline ends. CDR1 and CDR2 from the germline V gene are SNHLY and FYNNEI. CDR3 loop: CASRLLDNEQFF. Written as DNA, the CDR3 is TGTGCCAGCCGACTGTTAGACAATGAGCAGTTCTTC.

The rearrangement joins TRBV3-1 (or the pseudogene TRBV3-2) to TRBJ2-1; D is undetermined. Germline-derived CDR1 and CDR2 are LGHDT and YNNKEL (reference sequence). CDR3 length: 14 amino acids. Deletions cut 4 bases from V and 5 bases from J, with 12 bases between. CDR3 nucleotides: TGTGCCAGCAGCCCTCTCAGCGCCAACAATGAGCAGTTCTTC. The encoded protein is CASSPLSANNEQFF.

The chain has TRBV30 and TRBJ1-2; D not resolved. The germline gives CDR1 GTSNPN, CDR2 SVGIG (reference sequence). Trimming removed 3 bases at V and 4 bases at J, with 12 bases between. This CDR3 is 13 amino acids long. The chain's CDR3 is CAWRRLGGYGYTF. CDR3 bases: TGTGCCTGGAGGAGGCTGGGCGGCTATGGCTACACCTTC.

This sequence joins TRBV15 and TRBJ2-7; D possibly corresponds to TRBD1 (5 bases). The germline V and J ends were trimmed by 0 bases and 2 bases, with 14 bases remaining between them. Germline V gene data show CDR1 as LNHNV and CDR2 as YYDKDF (reference sequence). The CDR3 sequence is 16 residues long. CDR3 amino acids: CATSRDYIQGAYEQYF. The CDR3 DNA reads TGTGCCACCAGCAGAGATTACATCCAAGGGGCCTACGAGCAGTACTTC.

The gene calls are TRBV6-2 or TRBV6-3 and TRBJ1-5, with 7 nucleotides matching TRBD1. CDR3 length equals 16 residues. After removal of 4 bases from V and 3 bases from J, the junction contained 9 bases not matched to a gene. Germline CDR1 reads MNHEY; CDR2 reads SVGEGT. CDR3: CASSSLGQVTNQPQHF. In nucleotides, the CDR3 is TGTGCCAGCAGTTCCCTAGGACAGGTCACCAATCAGCCCCAGCATTTT.

This clone appeared a single time. The chain is built from TRBV27 and TRBJ1-6; D not certain. Trimming pared 3 bases from V and 7 bases from J, leaving 10 bases between. CDR1 is MNHEY and CDR2 is SMNVEV in the germline V gene (reference sequence). CDR3 size: 14 residues. The CDR3 nucleotides are TGTGCCAGCAGTTTCGGCTCGAGGAATTCACCCCTCCACTTT. The encoded protein is CASSFGSRNSPLHF.

In DNA, the CDR3 is TGTGCCAGCAGTGACGCGACAGGGTTACTTCAAGGCTACACCTTC. Protein product: CASSDATGLLQGYTF. The chain links TRBV6-2 or TRBV6-3 to TRBJ1-2; 7 nucleotides align to TRBD1. CDR3 length: 15 amino acids. The V gene's germline CDR1 is MNHEY and CDR2 SVGEGT. V trimming: 5 bases; J trimming: 8 bases; junction bases outside the gene matches: 14.

The J gene is TRBJ1-4, the V gene TRBV7-2; 9 bases line up with TRBD1. Trimming at V came to 4 bases and at J to 2 bases, leaving 8 bases not matched to a gene. The CDR3 is 17 amino acids. CDR1 is SGHTA, CDR2 FQGNSA, per germline. CDR3: CASSSRQGVGTNEKLFF. The CDR3 nucleotides read TGTGCCAGCAGCTCCCGACAGGGGGTAGGGACTAATGAAAAACTGTTTTTT.

Here the CDR3 reads CASSLGLQGAYGYTF. CDR3 DNA sequence: TGTGCCAGCAGCTTAGGATTACAGGGGGCCTATGGCTACACCTTC. V is TRBV7-2 and J is TRBJ1-2; 9 bases map to TRBD1. Per the germline V gene, CDR1 is SGHTA and CDR2 is FQGNSA. The trim removed 1 base at V and 4 bases at J, leaving 4 bases unmatched. This CDR3 is built from 15 residues.

The chain is built from TRBV4-3 and TRBJ2-5; D is perhaps TRBD1 or TRBD2 (7 bases each). V dropped 0 bases and J dropped 4 bases, with 12 bases sitting between them. The CDR3 sequence is 15 residues long. Germline CDR1 reads LGHNA; CDR2 reads YSLEER. The DNA of the CDR3 is TGCGCCAGCAGCCAAGAGGGAGGGGGCGGAGAGACCCAGTACTTC. Its translation: CASSQEGGGGETQYF.

This chain links TRBV9 with TRBJ2-7; the match to TRBD2 covers 8 bases. Germline V gives CDR1 SGDLS, CDR2 YYNGEE. Trimming at V came to 0 bases and at J to 2 bases, leaving 1 base not matched to a gene. The CDR3 is 14 residues long. CDR3 amino acids: CASSVDGGAYEQYF. CDR3 sequence (DNA): TGTGCCAGCAGCGTAGACGGGGGGGCCTACGAGCAGTACTTC.

V gene TRBV18 combines with J gene TRBJ2-2, with 8 positions matching TRBD2. Germline V gene data show CDR1 as KGHSH and CDR2 as LQKENI. Trimming cost V 6 bases and J 2 bases; bases outside gene matches: 5. The CDR3 length is 15 residues. This CDR3 is CASSLSGGNTGELFF. The CDR3 DNA follows: TGTGCCAGCTCGCTCAGCGGGGGTAACACCGGGGAGCTGTTTTTT.

The CDR3 loop reads CASSPTQGRSYGYTF. CDR3 sequence (DNA): TGTGCCAGCAGTCCAACGCAGGGGCGCAGCTATGGCTACACCTTC. This sequence joins TRBV2 and TRBJ1-2, with D possibly TRBD1 on 6 matching bases. V lost 5 bases, J lost 4 bases, and 17 bases lay in between. Germline CDR1 SNHLY, CDR2 FYNNEI. There are 15 residues in the CDR3.

The sample holds a few counts of this clone. The chain employs TRBV10-3 and TRBJ2-5; D call uncertain. The CDR3 extends over 13 amino acids. Germline V gene sequence: CDR1 ENHRY, CDR2 SYGVKD. V was shortened by 7 bases and J by 7 bases, with 16 bases between the two germline ends. The DNA for the CDR3 is TGTGCCATCACCTCGGACCCCGCCGGGACCCAGTACTTC. Its translation is CAITSDPAGTQYF.

This chain connects TRBV6-1 to TRBJ1-5; unclear D gene. V was pared by 3 bases and J by 7 bases, with 10 bases between. This CDR3 is 13 amino acids long. The germline V gene encodes CDR1 MNHNS and CDR2 SASEGT. CDR3 DNA sequence: TGTGCCAGCAGTGATAAAGGGAGGCAGCCCCAGCATTTT. Amino acid sequence: CASSDKGRQPQHF.

The chain combines TRBV7-9 with TRBJ1-3; D possibly corresponds to TRBD1 (6 bases). V was cut by 5 bases and J by 2 bases, with 10 bases left in between. This CDR3 has 14 residues. The germline V gene has CDR1 SEHNR and CDR2 FQNEAQ (reference sequence). In DNA, the CDR3 is TGTGCCAGCAGCGCCGGGACAACTGGAAACACCATATATTTT. This encodes CASSAGTTGNTIYF. The full variable domain, completed using reference TRBV7-9 and TRBJ1-3, is DTGVSQNPRHKITKRGQNVTFRCDPISEHNRLYWYRQTLGQGPEFLTYFQNEAQLEKSRLLSDRFSAERPKGSFSTLEIQRTEQGDSAMYLCASSAGTTGNTIYFGEGSWLTVV.

This clone has a handful of counts. The chain has TRBV15 and TRBJ2-7; tentatively, D is TRBD1 or TRBD2 (5 bases each). The length of the CDR3 is 15 residues. V gave up 5 bases and J gave up 3 bases, with 17 bases separating them. Germline V gene lookup returns CDR1 LNHNV and CDR2 YYDKDF (reference sequence). CDR3 nucleotides: TGTGCCACCAGCCGAGGGTCGGCAGGGAGCTACGAGCAGTACTTC. Its protein product is CATSRGSAGSYEQYF.

The V and J genes are TRBV6-5 and TRBJ2-3, with a tentative D call TRBD2 (5 bases). The CDR3 is 14 amino acids. Germline CDR1 MNHEY, CDR2 SVGAGI. Trimming stripped 6 bases from V and 0 bases from J, with 10 bases between. The CDR3 DNA reads TGTGCCAGCAGACTAGTCCCTAGCACAGATACGCAGTATTTT. Residues: CASRLVPSTDTQYF.

The V gene is TRBV11-2, the J gene TRBJ1-1; 7 bases fit TRBD1. The CDR3 is 16 residues long. J was trimmed by 1 base and V by 3 bases; bases with no gene match: 8. Germline loops: CDR1 SGHAT, CDR2 FQNNGV. CDR3 protein: CASSFGRQGRNTEAFF. CDR3 in DNA: TGTGCCAGCAGCTTTGGCAGACAGGGACGGAACACTGAAGCTTTCTTT.

The chain is built from TRBV12-3 or TRBV12-4 and TRBJ1-1; weak D call: TRBD1 (5 bases). This CDR3 region has 12 residues. Trimming left V 5 bases short and J 4 bases short, with 8 bases between. CDR3 region: CASSPQATEAFF. Here the CDR3 DNA reads TGTGCCAGCAGTCCACAGGCCACTGAAGCTTTCTTT.

The V gene is TRBV2, the J gene TRBJ2-7; D may be TRBD2 (6 bases). The CDR3 extends over 14 amino acids. V was trimmed by 5 bases and J by 4 bases, leaving 15 bases between them. Germline V gene lookup returns CDR1 SNHLY and CDR2 FYNNEI. The CDR3 coding sequence is TGTGCCAGCAGTTTGCCTAGCGCGAGGTACGAGCAGTACTTC. As protein: CASSLPSARYEQYF.

V is TRBV7-2 and J is TRBJ1-2; D uncertain. The CDR3 length is 17 residues. V lost 1 base, J lost 3 bases, and 18 bases lay in between. Germline CDR1 reads SGHTA; CDR2 reads FQGNSA. As DNA, the CDR3 is TGTGCCAGCAGCTTAGGAGGTCAGGAAAGTGCTCACTATGGCTACACCTTC. Translated: CASSLGGQESAHYGYTF.

The chain carries TRBV19 and TRBJ2-3; TRBD2 matches 9 bases. The CDR3 has 20 residues. Unmatched junction bases numbered 16, after V lost 0 bases and J lost 3 bases. Germline CDR1 and CDR2: LNHDA and SQIVND (reference sequence). CDR3: CASSIEHGVAGARRTDTQYF. CDR3 DNA: TGTGCCAGTAGTATAGAGCATGGGGTAGCGGGGGCCCGGAGGACAGATACGCAGTATTTT.

Note on this clone: Other DNA variants within this sample encode the same CDR3. The chain is built from TRBV7-9 and TRBJ2-3; possibly TRBD2 for D (6 bases). The CDR3 is made up of 15 amino acids. In germline, CDR1 is SEHNR, CDR2 FQNEAQ (reference sequence). V gave up 1 base and J gave up 0 bases, with 8 bases separating them. CDR3 DNA: TGTGCCAGCAGCTTAGTGGGGACTAGCACAGATACGCAGTATTTT. Protein product: CASSLVGTSTDTQYF.

The V call is TRBV5-1, the J call TRBJ2-3; 10 bases agree with TRBD2. Looked up from germline, CDR1 is SGHRS and CDR2 is YFSETQ. V gave up 4 bases and J gave up 5 bases; unmatched junction bases: 7. The CDR3 runs to 15 residues. The CDR3 spells CASSQAGGPGDTQYF. CDR3 bases: TGCGCCAGCAGCCAAGCGGGGGGGCCTGGAGATACGCAGTATTTT.

V gene TRBV20-1 combines with J gene TRBJ2-5; D uncertain. The length of the CDR3 is 11 residues. Trimming removed 4 bases at V and 4 bases at J, with 7 bases between. CDR1 is DFQATT and CDR2 is SNEGSKA in the germline V gene (reference sequence). This CDR3 reads CSATITETQYF. The DNA of the CDR3 is TGCAGTGCTACTATCACAGAGACCCAGTACTTC.

The chain is built from TRBV21-1 and TRBJ1-3. TRBV21-1 is described as a pseudogene. The CDR3 totals 15 residues. For the CDR3, the DNA is TGTGCCAGCAGCATCCCGGGAGTTCCTGGAAACACCATATATTTT. Amino acid sequence: CASSIPGVPGNTIYF.

The V and J genes are TRBV13 and TRBJ1-1, with a tentative D call TRBD1 (5 bases). Germline lookup yields CDR1 PRHDT and CDR2 FYEKMQ (reference sequence). Trimming removed 3 bases at V and 11 bases at J, with 19 bases between. The CDR3 is 14 residues long. Written as DNA, the CDR3 is TGTGCCAGCAGCTTCTCTTACAGGCGCCTTGAGGCTTTCTTT. This encodes CASSFSYRRLEAFF.

J is TRBJ2-1 and V is TRBV5-1; no firm D call. The V end was cut by 0 bases, the J end by 5 bases, with 9 bases between. CDR1 is SGHRS and CDR2 is YFSETQ in the germline V gene. The CDR3 extends over 14 amino acids. CDR3 DNA: TGCGCCAGCAGCTTGGCCGGGCCTCACAATGAGCAGTTCTTC. Amino acids: CASSLAGPHNEQFF.